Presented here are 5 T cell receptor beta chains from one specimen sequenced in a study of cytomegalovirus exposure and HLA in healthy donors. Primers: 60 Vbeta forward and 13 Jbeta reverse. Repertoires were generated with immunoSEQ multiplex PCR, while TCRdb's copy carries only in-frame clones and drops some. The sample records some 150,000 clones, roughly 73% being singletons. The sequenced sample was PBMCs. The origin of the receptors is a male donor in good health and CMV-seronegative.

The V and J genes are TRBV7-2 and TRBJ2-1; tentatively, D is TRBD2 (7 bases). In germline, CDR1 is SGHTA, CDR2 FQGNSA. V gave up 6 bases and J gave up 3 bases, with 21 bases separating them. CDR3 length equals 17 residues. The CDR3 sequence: CASSLPYGGGNYNEQFF. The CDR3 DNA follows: TGTGCCAGCAGTCTCCCTTATGGGGGGGGCAACTACAATGAGCAGTTCTTC.

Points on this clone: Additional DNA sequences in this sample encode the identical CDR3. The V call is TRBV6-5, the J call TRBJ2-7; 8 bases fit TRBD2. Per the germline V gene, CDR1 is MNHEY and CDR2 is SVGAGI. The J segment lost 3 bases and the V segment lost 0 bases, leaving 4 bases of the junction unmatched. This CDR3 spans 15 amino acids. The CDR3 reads CASSYSGGGSYEQYF. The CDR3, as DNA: TGTGCCAGCAGTTACTCCGGGGGGGGGAGCTACGAGCAGTACTTC.

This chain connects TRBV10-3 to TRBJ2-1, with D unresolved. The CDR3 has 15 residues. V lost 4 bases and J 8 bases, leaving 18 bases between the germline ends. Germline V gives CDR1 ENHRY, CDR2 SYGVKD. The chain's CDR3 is CAISAGLNPSDEQFF. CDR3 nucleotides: TGTGCCATCAGTGCCGGGTTAAACCCTTCAGATGAGCAGTTCTTC.

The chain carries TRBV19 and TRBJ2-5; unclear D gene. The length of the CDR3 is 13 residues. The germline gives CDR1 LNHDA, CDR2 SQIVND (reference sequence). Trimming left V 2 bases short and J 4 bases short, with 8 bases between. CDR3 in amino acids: CASSIRSPETQYF. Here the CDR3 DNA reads TGTGCCAGTAGTATACGGAGTCCAGAGACCCAGTACTTC.

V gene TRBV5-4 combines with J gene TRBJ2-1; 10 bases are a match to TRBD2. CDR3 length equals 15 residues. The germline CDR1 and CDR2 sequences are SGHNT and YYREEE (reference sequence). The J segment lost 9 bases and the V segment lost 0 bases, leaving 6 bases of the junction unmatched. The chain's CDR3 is CASSLEAGGYGEQFF. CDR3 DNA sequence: TGTGCCAGCAGCTTGGAAGCGGGGGGGTACGGTGAGCAGTTCTTC.